This T cell receptor (beta chain) was sequenced for a study of Tregs in tolerant kidney transplant recipients. Concerning this clone itself: Its antigen is unknown.

Study observations and caveats: Activated donor B cell expansion appeared to reveal the most relevant donor-specific TCRbeta repertoire.

Only in-frame clones appear in the TCRdb table, and some are missing; sequencing was by immunoSEQ multiplex PCR. This sample yields 35,000 to 55,000 clones, of which under 95% are seen a single time; 0.55% to 0.75% belongs to the top ten. V gave up 6 bases and J gave up 6 bases; unmatched junction bases: 14. CDR3 length equals 16 residues. Germline V gene lookup returns CDR1 WNHNN and CDR2 SYGVQD (reference sequence). Thawed PBMCs were FACS-sorted into unstimulated CD4+CD25+CD127- regulatory T cells, CD4+CD25- non-regulatory cells, CD4 and CD8 cells. Before regulatory T cell sorting, thawed PBMCs rested overnight at 37°C in about 190 IU/ml IL-2.

Sequenced: Tregs from blood. The sequence was obtained from a human donor in good health. The V and J genes are TRBV10-1 and TRBJ1-3, with 7 bases that match TRBD1. The CDR3: CASRVTTGTALNTIYF. DNA for the CDR3: TGCGCCAGCAGAGTTACTACCGGGACAGCTCTAAACACCATATATTTT.